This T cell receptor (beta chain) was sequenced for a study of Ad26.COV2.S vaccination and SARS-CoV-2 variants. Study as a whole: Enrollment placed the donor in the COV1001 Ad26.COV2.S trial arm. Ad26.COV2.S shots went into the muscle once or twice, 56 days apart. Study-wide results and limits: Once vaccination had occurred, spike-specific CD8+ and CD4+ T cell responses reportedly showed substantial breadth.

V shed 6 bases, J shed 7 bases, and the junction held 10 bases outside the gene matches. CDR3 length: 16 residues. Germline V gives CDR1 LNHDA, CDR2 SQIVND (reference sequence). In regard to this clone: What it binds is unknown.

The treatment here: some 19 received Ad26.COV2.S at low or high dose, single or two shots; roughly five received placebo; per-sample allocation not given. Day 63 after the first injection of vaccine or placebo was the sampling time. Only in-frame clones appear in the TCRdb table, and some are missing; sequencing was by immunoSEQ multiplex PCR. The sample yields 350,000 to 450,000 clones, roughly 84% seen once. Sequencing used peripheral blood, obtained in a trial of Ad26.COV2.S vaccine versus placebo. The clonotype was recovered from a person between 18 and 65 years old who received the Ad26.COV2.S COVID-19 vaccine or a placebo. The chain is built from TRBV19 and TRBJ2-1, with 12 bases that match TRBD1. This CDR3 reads CASRGQGAGWRNEQFF. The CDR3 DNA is TGTGCCAGTAGGGGACAGGGGGCAGGGTGGAGGAATGAGCAGTTCTTC.